One and the same sample provided the 23 T cell receptor beta chains below, sequenced in a study of OX40 agonist ivuxolimab in advanced cancers. Here immunoSEQ multiplex PCR was the method, and the copy in TCRdb shows in-frame clones only, minus some. The sample contains 70,000 to 90,000 clones, about 85% of which appear only once. The source material was CD4+ or CD8+ T cells sorted from blood, sampled in a trial of the OX40 agonist ivuxolimab. Every receptor here comes from an adult with an advanced solid tumor such as melanoma, head and neck, liver or kidney cancer.

The chain recombines TRBV5-1 with TRBJ2-7, with 8 positions matching TRBD1. The CDR3 sequence is 14 residues long. V shed 0 bases, J shed 6 bases, and the junction held 5 bases outside the gene matches. Germline V gene sequence: CDR1 SGHRS, CDR2 YFSETQ. CDR3 loop: CASSLGTGNGEQYF. The CDR3, as DNA: TGCGCCAGCAGCTTGGGGACAGGGAATGGCGAGCAGTACTTC.

The rearrangement joins TRBV5-1 to TRBJ1-1, with a tentative D call TRBD1 (6 bases). Germline V gene data show CDR1 as SGHRS and CDR2 as YFSETQ. CDR3 length equals 14 residues. Trimming left V 7 bases short and J 2 bases short, with 15 bases between. The CDR3 DNA is TGCGCCAGCTCCCCAACAGGGACCAACACTGAAGCTTTCTTT. Protein product: CASSPTGTNTEAFF.

V is TRBV7-6 and J is TRBJ1-1; no firm D call. CDR1 is SGHVS and CDR2 is FNYEAQ in the germline V gene. The CDR3 length is 12 residues. Trimming pared 0 bases from V and 5 bases from J, leaving 4 bases between. The CDR3 loop is CASSLAGTEAFF. The DNA of the CDR3 is TGTGCCAGCAGCTTAGCAGGGACTGAAGCTTTCTTT.

This sequence joins TRBV14 and TRBJ2-3; D remains unclear. The ends were cut back, 0 bases at V and 1 base at J, with 11 bases in the middle. Germline CDR1 is SGHDN and CDR2 is FVKESK. This CDR3 region has 16 residues. CDR3 sequence: CASSQEKGFGTDTQYF. The CDR3 nucleotides are TGTGCCAGCAGCCAAGAAAAGGGTTTCGGCACAGATACGCAGTATTTT.

This chain joins TRBV2 and TRBJ2-1; D is possibly TRBD2 (6 bases). Germline V gives CDR1 SNHLY, CDR2 FYNNEI. V dropped 2 bases and J dropped 10 bases, with 12 bases sitting between them. The CDR3 length is 13 residues. CDR3 residues: CASSESGSGEQFF. The CDR3 DNA sequence: TGTGCCAGCAGTGAAAGCGGTAGCGGCGAGCAGTTCTTC.

This chain uses TRBV4-3 with TRBJ1-5; D might be TRBD1 (6 bases). The V gene lost 0 bases and the J gene lost 7 bases, with 10 bases spanning the gap. The CDR3 covers 14 residues. Germline V lookup: CDR1 LGHNA, CDR2 YSLEER. The CDR3: CASSQDRGGQPQHF. CDR3 DNA sequence: TGCGCCAGCAGCCAAGATAGAGGGGGGCAGCCCCAGCATTTT.

V is TRBV15 and J is TRBJ2-7, with D perhaps TRBD1 (6 bases). The V end was cut by 2 bases, the J end by 10 bases, with 18 bases between. The CDR3 totals 14 residues. CDR1 LNHNV and CDR2 YYDKDF come from the germline V gene (reference sequence). The CDR3 spells CATSRSNREPRQYF. The CDR3 DNA is TGTGCCACCAGCAGATCCAACAGGGAGCCACGACAGTACTTC. The whole variable domain, remainder taken from reference TRBV15 and TRBJ2-7, is DAMVIQNPRYQVTQFGKPVTLSCSQTLNHNVMYWYQQKSSQAPKLLFHYYDKDFNNEADTPDNFQSRRPNTSFCFLDIRSPGLGDTAMYLCATSRSNREPRQYFGPGTRLTVT.

The rearrangement uses TRBV5-4 and TRBJ2-5; TRBD1 aligns across 8 bases. V shed 0 bases, J shed 9 bases, and the junction held 7 bases outside the gene matches. The CDR3 totals 14 residues. From germline, CDR1 is SGHNT and CDR2 YYREEE (reference sequence). The CDR3 protein is CASSLGDRSGAQYF. In nucleotides, the CDR3 is TGTGCCAGCAGCTTGGGGGACAGGTCTGGGGCCCAGTACTTC.

To note about this clone: Other DNA sequences in the sample encode the same CDR3. The CDR3: CASSLLAGTDTQYF. The CDR3 DNA follows: TGCGCCAGCAGCTTACTAGCGGGAACAGATACGCAGTATTTT. The genes are TRBV5-1 and TRBJ2-3, with 10 nucleotides matching TRBD2. This CDR3 is 14 amino acids long. V shed 2 bases and J 3 bases; nucleotides not matched to a gene: 0. The germline V gene has CDR1 SGHRS and CDR2 YFSETQ. Full variable domain (outside the CDR3, taken from reference TRBV5-1 and TRBJ2-3): KAGVTQTPRYLIKTRGQQVTLSCSPISGHRSVSWYQQTPGQGLQFLFEYFSETQRNKGNFPGRFSGRQFSNSRSEMNVSTLELGDSALYLCASSLLAGTDTQYFGPGTRLTVL.

The chain employs TRBV29-1 and TRBJ2-3; D might be TRBD2 (6 bases). V lost 4 bases and J lost 4, with 18 bases in between. Germline CDR1 and CDR2: SQVTM and ANQGSEA. The CDR3 has 15 amino acids. CDR3 in DNA: TGCAGCGTTGTGGGGACTCGGAGGGGCCCAGATACGCAGTATTTT. This codes for CSVVGTRRGPDTQYF.

This chain connects TRBV5-4 to TRBJ1-2; TRBD1 might be the D (6 bases). This CDR3 region has 14 residues. Germline V gene sequence: CDR1 SGHNT, CDR2 YYREEE (reference sequence). V lost 4 bases, J lost 4 bases, and 14 bases lay in between. The CDR3 loop is CASSPQQGGYGYTF. In nucleotides, the CDR3 is TGTGCCAGCAGCCCACAACAGGGAGGCTATGGCTACACCTTC.

V gene TRBV7-9 combines with J gene TRBJ2-1; no reliable D call. Trimming pared 10 bases from V and 7 bases from J, leaving 17 bases between. Germline assignment: CDR1 SEHNR and CDR2 FQNEAQ (reference sequence). This CDR3 is 13 amino acids long. CDR3 residues: CAIPSSSDNEQFF. The DNA of the CDR3 is TGTGCCATCCCTTCGTCTTCGGATAATGAGCAGTTCTTC.

V is TRBV20-1 and J is TRBJ1-2; D remains ambiguous. Trimming shortened V by 0 bases and J by 6 bases, and 5 bases separated the two germline ends. The CDR3 spans 11 residues. Germline CDR1 is DFQATT and CDR2 is SNEGSKA (reference sequence). The CDR3 nucleotides read TGCAGTGCTAGAGATCGTAATGGCTACACCTTC. Its protein is CSARDRNGYTF.

The V gene is TRBV6-1, the J gene TRBJ2-2, with 11 nucleotides matching TRBD2. CDR1 MNHNS and CDR2 SASEGT come from the germline V gene. V shed 0 bases, J shed 6 bases, and the junction held 0 bases outside the gene matches. The CDR3 is made up of 15 amino acids. The CDR3 DNA reads as TGTGCCAGCAGTGAAGCTAGCGGGGGGGCCGGGGAGCTGTTTTTT. Its protein product is CASSEASGGAGELFF.

The chain employs TRBV5-6 and TRBJ2-1, with 7 bases lining up with TRBD1. The CDR3 length is 15 residues. Germline V gives CDR1 SGHDT, CDR2 YYEEEE. J gave up 5 bases and V 3 bases, and 8 bases lay outside the gene matches. The CDR3 coding sequence is TGTGCCAGCAGCTGGAGAGGGGACAGAGACAATGAGCAGTTCTTC. Translated, it gives CASSWRGDRDNEQFF.

This clone appeared many times. The rearrangement joins TRBV29-1 to TRBJ1-1, with 7 bases lining up with TRBD1. The CDR3 has 12 amino acids. Germline V gives CDR1 SQVTM, CDR2 ANQGSEA. With V trimmed by 4 bases and J by 1 base, 0 bases remained unmatched. The CDR3: CSVGTGNTEAFF. CDR3 coding DNA: TGCAGCGTTGGGACAGGGAACACTGAAGCTTTCTTT.

The CDR3 DNA follows: TGCGCCAGCAGCCAAGCCCTCTTGAGGACAGACTCTGGAAACACCATATATTTT. The encoded protein is CASSQALLRTDSGNTIYF. This chain connects TRBV4-1 to TRBJ1-3; tentatively, D is TRBD1 (6 bases). The V end lost 1 base, the J end lost 0 bases, and 16 bases lay between the germline ends. The CDR3 is 18 amino acids. Germline assignment: CDR1 MGHRA and CDR2 YSYEKL.

The rearrangement links TRBV2 to TRBJ2-2; 11 nucleotides align to TRBD2. The CDR3 is made up of 15 amino acids. CDR1 and CDR2 (germline): SNHLY, FYNNEI. V was clipped by 6 bases and J by 2 bases; unmatched bases: 2. The CDR3 loop reads CASRGLAENTGELFF. The CDR3 region has the DNA TGTGCCAGCAGGGGACTAGCGGAAAACACCGGGGAGCTGTTTTTT.

This clone was found once. The rearrangement uses TRBV6-1 and TRBJ2-7; D unclear. The germline V gene has CDR1 MNHNS and CDR2 SASEGT. CDR3 length: 14 residues. V lost 3 bases and J 6 bases, leaving 15 bases between the germline ends. The CDR3 region has the DNA TGTGCCAGCAGTGAGAGACCAAGAGCGCTCGAGCAGTACTTC. Translated, it gives CASSERPRALEQYF.

This rearrangement joins TRBV27 to TRBJ2-1; TRBD1 or TRBD2 may be the D gene (6 bases each). Germline CDR1 MNHEY, CDR2 SMNVEV (reference sequence). The CDR3 spans 14 residues. Trimming pared 5 bases from V and 9 bases from J, leaving 17 bases between. This CDR3 is CASSPGYGGLEQFF. In nucleotides, the CDR3 is TGTGCCAGCAGTCCAGGGTATGGGGGGCTTGAGCAGTTCTTC.

The chain couples TRBV6-6 to TRBJ1-4; 7 positions match TRBD1. The CDR3 has 15 residues. V lost 6 bases and J lost 4; bases outside the gene matches: 8. Germline CDR1 reads MNHNY; CDR2 reads SVGAGI (reference sequence). As DNA, the CDR3 is TGTGCCAGCAGAGAGCCGGGACAGCTTAATGAAAAACTGTTTTTT. It specifies CASREPGQLNEKLFF.

J is TRBJ2-1 and V is TRBV7-2; D is undetermined. V was cut by 4 bases and J by 0 bases, with 10 bases left in between. Germline assignment: CDR1 SGHTA and CDR2 FQGNSA. The CDR3 totals 15 residues. The CDR3 DNA reads TGTGCCAGCAGCTCTGGGTCTTCCTCCTACAATGAGCAGTTCTTC. Its protein product is CASSSGSSSYNEQFF. The whole variable domain, remainder taken from reference TRBV7-2 and TRBJ2-1, is GAGVSQSPSNKVTEKGKDVELRCDPISGHTALYWYRQSLGQGLEFLIYFQGNSAPDKSGLPSDRFSAERTGGSVSTLTIQRTQQEDSAVYLCASSSGSSSYNEQFFGPGTRLTVL.

This clone was observed a few times. The rearrangement uses TRBV9 and TRBJ1-2; D is perhaps TRBD1 (6 bases). Trimming removed 6 bases from V and 10 bases from J, with 22 bases in between. Germline lookup yields CDR1 SGDLS and CDR2 YYNGEE. The CDR3 runs 14 residues. The chain's CDR3 is CASTLQSDSSHYTF. In DNA, the CDR3 is TGTGCCAGCACCCTACAATCGGACAGCTCTCACTACACCTTC.